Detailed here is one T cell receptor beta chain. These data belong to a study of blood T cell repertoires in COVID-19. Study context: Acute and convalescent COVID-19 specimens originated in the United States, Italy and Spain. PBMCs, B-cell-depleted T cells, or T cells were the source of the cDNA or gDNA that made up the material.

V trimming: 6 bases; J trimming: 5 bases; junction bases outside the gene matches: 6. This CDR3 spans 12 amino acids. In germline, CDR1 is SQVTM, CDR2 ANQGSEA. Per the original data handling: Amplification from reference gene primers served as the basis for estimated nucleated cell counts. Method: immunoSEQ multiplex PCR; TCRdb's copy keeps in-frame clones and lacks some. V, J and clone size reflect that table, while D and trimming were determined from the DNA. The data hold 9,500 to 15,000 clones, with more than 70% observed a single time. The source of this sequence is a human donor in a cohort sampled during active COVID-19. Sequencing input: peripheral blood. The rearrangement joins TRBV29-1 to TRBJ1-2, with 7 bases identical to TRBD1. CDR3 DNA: TGCAGCGTACCGGGACAGCTTTATGGCTACACCTTC. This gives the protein CSVPGQLYGYTF.